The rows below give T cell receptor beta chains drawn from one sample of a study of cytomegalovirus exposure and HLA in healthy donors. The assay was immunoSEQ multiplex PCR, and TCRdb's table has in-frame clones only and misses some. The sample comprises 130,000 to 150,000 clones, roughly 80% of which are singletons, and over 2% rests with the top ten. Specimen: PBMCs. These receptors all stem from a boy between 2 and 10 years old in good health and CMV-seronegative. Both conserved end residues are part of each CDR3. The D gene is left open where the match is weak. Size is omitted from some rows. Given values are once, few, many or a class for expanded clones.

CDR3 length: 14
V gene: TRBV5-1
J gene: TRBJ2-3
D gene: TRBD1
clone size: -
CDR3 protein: CASRDRASTDTQYF
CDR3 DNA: TGCGCCAGCAGGGACAGGGCTAGCACAGATACGCAGTATTTT

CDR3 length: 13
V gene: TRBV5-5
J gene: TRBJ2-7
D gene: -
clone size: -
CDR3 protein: CASSLDITYEQYF
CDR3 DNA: TGTGCCAGCAGCTTGGACATAACCTACGAGCAGTACTTC

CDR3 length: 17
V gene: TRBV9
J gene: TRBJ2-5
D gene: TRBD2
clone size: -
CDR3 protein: CASSVSRGGRLGETQYF
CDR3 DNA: TGTGCCAGCAGCGTATCGCGGGGGGGCCGGTTAGGGGAGACCCAGTACTTC

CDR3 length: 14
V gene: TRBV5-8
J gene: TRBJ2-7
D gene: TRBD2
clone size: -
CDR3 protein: CASSLASGGAYQYF
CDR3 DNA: TGTGCCAGCAGCCTTGCAAGCGGGGGGGCCTATCAGTACTTC

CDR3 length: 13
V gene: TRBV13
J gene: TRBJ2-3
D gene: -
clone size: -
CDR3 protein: CASSSFSTDTQYF
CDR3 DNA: TGTGCCAGCAGCTCGTTTAGCACAGATACGCAGTATTTT

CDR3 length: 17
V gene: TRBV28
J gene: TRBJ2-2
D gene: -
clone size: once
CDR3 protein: CASSLIRRQGGTGELFF
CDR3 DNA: TGTGCCAGCAGTTTGATTCGGAGACAGGGAGGCACCGGGGAGCTGTTTTTT

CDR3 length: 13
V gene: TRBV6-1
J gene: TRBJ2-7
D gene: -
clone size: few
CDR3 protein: CASSPSSTYEQYF
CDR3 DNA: TGTGCCAGCAGTCCTAGTTCTACCTACGAGCAGTACTTC

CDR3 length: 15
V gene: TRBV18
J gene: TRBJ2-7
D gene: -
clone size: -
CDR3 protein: CASSQGSGGGYEQYF
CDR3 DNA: TGTGCCAGCTCCCAGGGTAGCGGAGGCGGGTACGAGCAGTACTTC

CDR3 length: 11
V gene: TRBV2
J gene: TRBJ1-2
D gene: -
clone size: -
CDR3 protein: CASSERFGYTF
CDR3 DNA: TGTGCCAGCAGTGAGCGGTTTGGCTACACCTTC

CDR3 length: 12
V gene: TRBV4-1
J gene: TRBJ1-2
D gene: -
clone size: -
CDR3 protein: CASSPAWGGYTF
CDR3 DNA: TGCGCCAGCAGCCCGGCTTGGGGCGGCTACACCTTC

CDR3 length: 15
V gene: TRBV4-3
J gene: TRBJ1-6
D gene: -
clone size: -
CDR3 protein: CASSQGRSYNSPLHF
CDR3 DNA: TGCGCCAGCAGCCAAGGGCGGTCCTATAATTCACCCCTCCACTTT

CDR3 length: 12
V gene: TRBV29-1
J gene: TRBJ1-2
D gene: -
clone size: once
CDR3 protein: CSVQTGPSGYTF
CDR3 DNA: TGCAGCGTTCAGACAGGTCCTAGTGGCTACACCTTC

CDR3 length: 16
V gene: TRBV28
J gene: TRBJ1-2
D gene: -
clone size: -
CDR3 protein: CASSSHPLHENYGYTF
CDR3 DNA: TGTGCCAGCAGTTCCCACCCTCTCCACGAGAACTATGGCTACACCTTC

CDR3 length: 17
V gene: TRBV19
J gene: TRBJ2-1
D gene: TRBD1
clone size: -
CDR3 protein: CASSNRQGFRGPDEQFF
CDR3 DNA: TGTGCCAGTAGTAATCGACAGGGGTTTAGGGGCCCAGATGAGCAGTTCTTC

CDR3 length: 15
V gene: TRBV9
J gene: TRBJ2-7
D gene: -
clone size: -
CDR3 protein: CASSPDRFGREEQYF
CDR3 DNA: TGTGCCAGCAGCCCTGATCGGTTTGGGCGTGAGGAGCAGTACTTC

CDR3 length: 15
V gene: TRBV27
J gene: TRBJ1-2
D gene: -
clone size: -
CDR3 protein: CASTSFGGGLGGYTF
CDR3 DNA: TGTGCCAGCACCTCCTTCGGGGGGGGCCTCGGTGGCTACACCTTC

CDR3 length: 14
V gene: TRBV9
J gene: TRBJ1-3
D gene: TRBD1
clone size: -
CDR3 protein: CASSVAEGAYTIYF
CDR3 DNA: TGTGCCAGCAGCGTAGCGGAGGGGGCCTACACCATATATTTT

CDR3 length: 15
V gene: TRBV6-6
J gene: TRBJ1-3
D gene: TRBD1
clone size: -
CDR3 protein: CASSYSAGGGNTIYF
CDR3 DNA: TGTGCCAGCAGTTACTCCGCAGGGGGTGGAAACACCATATATTTT

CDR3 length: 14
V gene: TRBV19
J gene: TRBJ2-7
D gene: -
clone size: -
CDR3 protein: CASSRSRGSYEQYF
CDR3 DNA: TGTGCCAGTAGTAGGTCACGCGGGTCATACGAGCAGTACTTC

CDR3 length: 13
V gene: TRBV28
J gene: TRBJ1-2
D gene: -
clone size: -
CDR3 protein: CASSIGQVYGYTF
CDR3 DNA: TGTGCCAGCAGTATTGGACAAGTGTATGGCTACACCTTC

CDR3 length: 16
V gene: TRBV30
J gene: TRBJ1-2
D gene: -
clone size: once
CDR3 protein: CAWGGRTATFSYGYTF
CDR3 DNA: TGTGCCTGGGGGGGTCGGACAGCTACATTTTCCTATGGCTACACCTTC

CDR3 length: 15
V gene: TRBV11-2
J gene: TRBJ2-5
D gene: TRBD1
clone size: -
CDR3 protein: CASSLASGRGETQYF
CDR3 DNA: TGTGCCAGCAGCTTAGCATCGGGCAGGGGGGAGACCCAGTACTTC

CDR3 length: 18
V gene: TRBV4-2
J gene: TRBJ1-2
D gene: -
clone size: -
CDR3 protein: CASSQRRGRGSAFYGYTF
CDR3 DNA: TGTGCCAGCAGCCAAAGAAGAGGTAGGGGATCCGCCTTCTATGGCTACACCTTC

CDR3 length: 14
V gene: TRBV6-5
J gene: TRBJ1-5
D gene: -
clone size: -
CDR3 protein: CASSRGTNNQPQHF
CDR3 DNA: TGTGCCAGCAGTAGGGGAACGAACAATCAGCCCCAGCATTTT

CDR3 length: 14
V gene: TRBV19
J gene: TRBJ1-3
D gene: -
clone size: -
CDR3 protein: CASSIGHRGNTIYF
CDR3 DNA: TGTGCCAGTAGTATAGGGCACCGTGGAAACACCATATATTTT

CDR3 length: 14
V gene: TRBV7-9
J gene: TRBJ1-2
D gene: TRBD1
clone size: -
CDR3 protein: CASRDSQPPYGYTF
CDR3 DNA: TGTGCCAGCCGGGACAGCCAGCCACCCTATGGCTACACCTTC

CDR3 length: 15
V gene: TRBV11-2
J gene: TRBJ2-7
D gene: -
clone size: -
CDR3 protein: CASSLRPQGSDEQYF
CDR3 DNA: TGTGCCAGCAGCTTAAGGCCACAGGGTAGTGACGAGCAGTACTTC

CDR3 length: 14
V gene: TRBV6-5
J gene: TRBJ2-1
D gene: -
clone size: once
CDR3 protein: CASSYSVSSDEQFF
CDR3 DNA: TGTGCCAGCAGTTACTCGGTCTCGTCAGATGAGCAGTTCTTC

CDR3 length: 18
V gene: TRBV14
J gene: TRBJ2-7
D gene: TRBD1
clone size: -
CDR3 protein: CASSQVTGPGQGFYEQYF
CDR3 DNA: TGTGCCAGCAGCCAAGTCACAGGTCCGGGACAGGGTTTCTACGAGCAGTACTTC